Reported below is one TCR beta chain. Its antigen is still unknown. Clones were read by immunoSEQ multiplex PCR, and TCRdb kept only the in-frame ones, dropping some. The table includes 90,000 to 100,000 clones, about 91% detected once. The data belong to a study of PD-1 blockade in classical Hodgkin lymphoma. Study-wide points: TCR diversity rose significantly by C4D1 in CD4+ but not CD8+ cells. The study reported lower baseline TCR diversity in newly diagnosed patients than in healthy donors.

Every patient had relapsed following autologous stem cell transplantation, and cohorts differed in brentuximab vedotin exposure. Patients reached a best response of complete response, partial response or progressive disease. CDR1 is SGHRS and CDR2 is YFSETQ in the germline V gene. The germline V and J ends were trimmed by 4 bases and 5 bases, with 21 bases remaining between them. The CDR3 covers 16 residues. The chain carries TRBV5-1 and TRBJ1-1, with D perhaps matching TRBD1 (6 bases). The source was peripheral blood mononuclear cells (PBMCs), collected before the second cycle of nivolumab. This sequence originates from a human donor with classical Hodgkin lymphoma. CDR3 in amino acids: CASSPRDTVETTEAFF. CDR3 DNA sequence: TGCGCCAGCAGCCCACGGGACACAGTAGAGACTACTGAAGCTTTCTTT.